A selection of T cell receptor beta chains follows, all from one sample in a study of blood T cell repertoires in COVID-19. Sequenced by immunoSEQ multiplex PCR; TCRdb stores in-frame clones only, minus some. The sample shows about 200,000 clones, around 81% of them seen only once. The sequencing input was peripheral blood. The source is a woman aged 70 to 79 with acute or convalescent COVID-19. CDR3s include the opening cysteine and the closing phenylalanine or tryptophan. A D gene is named only where the DNA matches it firmly. Clone size appears in some rows only: once, few, many, or a class for an expanded clone.

clone_size j_call d_call v_call cdr3_aa cdr3_nt
. TRBJ2-5 TRBD1 TRBV9 CASSEDARGRETQYF TGTGCCAGCAGCGAAGACGCCAGGGGGCGGGAGACCCAGTACTTC
. TRBJ1-1 . TRBV29-1 CSVESSGVNTEAFF TGCAGCGTTGAATCGTCAGGGGTGAACACTGAAGCTTTCTTT
. TRBJ2-2 TRBD2 TRBV5-8 CASTAAGEGTGELFF TGTGCCAGCACCGCGGCGGGGGAGGGCACCGGGGAGCTGTTTTTT
. TRBJ2-2 . TRBV5-1 CASSLGGIPGELFF TGCGCCAGCAGTCTCGGGGGAATACCCGGGGAGCTGTTTTTT
. TRBJ1-5 TRBD1 TRBV5-8 CASTLGQVDNQPQHF TGTGCCAGCACCCTTGGACAGGTGGACAATCAGCCCCAGCATTTT
. TRBJ2-5 TRBD2 TRBV7-2 CASSQGSGLVYF TGTGCCAGCAGCCAGGGGTCGGGACTAGTATACTTC
. TRBJ2-1 TRBD2 TRBV9 CASSVGAGGLLNEQFF TGTGCCAGCAGCGTAGGTGCGGGGGGCCTACTCAATGAGCAGTTCTTC
few TRBJ2-7 . TRBV14 CASSDDINYEQYF TGTGCCAGCAGCGACGACATAAACTACGAGCAGTACTTC
. TRBJ1-1 TRBD1 TRBV18 CASSGTGEDTEAFF TGTGCCAGCTCAGGGACAGGGGAGGACACTGAAGCTTTCTTT
. TRBJ1-5 . TRBV19 CASSIVAGVSNQPQHF TGTGCCAGTAGTATAGTCGCGGGGGTTAGCAATCAGCCCCAGCATTTT
. TRBJ2-5 TRBD2 TRBV10-2 CASSAGWGGLGREETQYF TGCGCCAGCAGTGCCGGTTGGGGTGGACTAGGCCGAGAAGAGACCCAGTACTTC
. TRBJ2-5 TRBD1 TRBV5-1 CASSLHRGQLGSDQETQYF TGCGCCAGCAGCTTGCACAGGGGGCAACTTGGCAGTGACCAAGAGACCCAGTACTTC
. TRBJ2-1 TRBD2 TRBV7-2 CASSLASGVSYNEQFF TGTGCCAGCAGCTTAGCTAGCGGGGTGTCCTACAATGAGCAGTTCTTC
once TRBJ1-4 TRBD1 TRBV5-1 CASSLRGDRAEKLFF TGCGCCAGCAGCTTGCGCGGAGACAGGGCTGAAAAACTGTTTTTT
. TRBJ1-2 . TRBV29-1 CSVPPSGDRGGYTF TGCAGCGTTCCTCCTTCGGGGGACCGAGGCGGCTACACCTTC
. TRBJ2-1 . TRBV21-1 CASSTGTSGGSSYNEQFF TGTGCCAGCAGCACGGGGACTAGCGGGGGTTCCTCCTACAATGAGCAGTTCTTC
. TRBJ2-1 TRBD1 TRBV5-1 CASSYTLQQGASVNEQFF TGCGCCAGCAGCTATACGCTACAGCAGGGGGCAAGTGTGAATGAGCAGTTCTTC
few TRBJ2-7 TRBD1 TRBV6-5 CASSLSYLTGDEQYF TGTGCCAGCAGCCTTTCCTATCTGACAGGGGACGAGCAGTACTTC
once TRBJ1-2 TRBD1 TRBV18 CASSPGQDNYGYTF TGTGCCAGCTCACCCGGACAGGATAACTATGGCTACACCTTC
few TRBJ1-1 . TRBV6-2/TRBV6-3 CASSAYGDTEAFF TGTGCCAGCAGTGCATACGGAGACACTGAAGCTTTCTTT
. TRBJ2-5 TRBD2 TRBV5-1 CASMVAGGQETQYF TGCGCCAGCATGGTGGCGGGGGGCCAAGAGACCCAGTACTTC
. TRBJ2-7 TRBD2 TRBV10-2 CASTKGQGLYEQYF TGCGCCAGCACGAAAGGGCAGGGACTATACGAGCAGTACTTC
. TRBJ2-5 . TRBV5-1 CASSLRGGSGDSQYF TGCGCCAGCAGCTTGAGGGGCGGCTCTGGCGACTCCCAGTACTTC
. TRBJ1-5 . TRBV7-2 CASSLFRGDHQPQHF TGTGCCAGCAGCCTCTTTCGGGGGGATCATCAGCCCCAGCATTTT
few TRBJ1-1 . TRBV6-5 CASSTEGNTEAFF TGTGCCAGCAGTACCGAGGGGAACACTGAAGCTTTCTTT
. TRBJ2-3 TRBD2 TRBV4-1 CASGPLLAGPDTQYF TGCGCCAGCGGCCCACTACTAGCGGGGCCAGATACGCAGTATTTT
. TRBJ2-5 . TRBV25-1 CASSDDRDYQETQYF TGTGCCAGCAGCGACGACCGAGACTACCAAGAGACCCAGTACTTC
few TRBJ2-3 TRBD2 TRBV24-1 CATSDERGASDTQYF TGTGCCACCAGTGACGAGCGGGGGGCTTCAGATACGCAGTATTTT
. TRBJ1-2 . TRBV11-2 CASSSTVESNYGYTF TGTGCCAGCAGCTCGACAGTCGAATCTAACTATGGCTACACCTTC
. TRBJ2-5 TRBD2 TRBV7-6 CASSLANRLAGGQETQYF TGTGCCAGCAGCTTAGCGAACAGACTAGCGGGGGGCCAAGAGACCCAGTACTTC
. TRBJ2-7 TRBD1 TRBV19 CASSPTGGYPYEQYF TGTGCCAGTAGTCCGACAGGGGGCTACCCCTACGAGCAGTACTTC
. TRBJ1-4 TRBD1 TRBV6-6 CASSPDRGRGEKLFF TGTGCCAGCAGCCCCGACAGGGGGCGCGGGGAAAAACTGTTTTTT
few TRBJ1-4 . TRBV27 CASSLSSVTTTNEKLFF TGTGCCAGCAGTTTATCGTCGGTTACCACAACTAATGAAAAACTGTTTTTT
. TRBJ1-4 . TRBV4-1 CASSQGWGANEKLFF TGCGCCAGCAGCCAAGGCTGGGGGGCTAATGAAAAACTGTTTTTT
. TRBJ1-5 . TRBV15 CATARENNQPQHF TGTGCCACCGCCAGGGAAAACAATCAGCCCCAGCATTTT
. TRBJ1-2 TRBD1 TRBV7-2 CASSFPGQGNYGYTF TGTGCCAGCAGCTTTCCGGGACAGGGAAACTATGGCTACACCTTC
. TRBJ1-5 . TRBV10-3 CAISDQGGNQPQHF TGTGCCATCAGTGACCAGGGAGGAAATCAGCCCCAGCATTTT
. TRBJ1-5 . TRBV6-2/TRBV6-3 CASSYQSSSNQPQHF TGTGCCAGCAGTTACCAGTCCAGTTCCAATCAGCCCCAGCATTTT
few TRBJ2-1 . TRBV6-4 CASSPDMTRHNEQFF TGTGCCAGCAGCCCTGACATGACCCGGCACAATGAGCAGTTCTTC
. TRBJ1-3 . TRBV7-9 CASSFRSTGLGPTGNTIYF TGTGCCAGCAGCTTTAGATCCACAGGTCTCGGGCCAACTGGAAACACCATATATTTT
. TRBJ1-6 TRBD1 TRBV19 CATWTGAHNSPLHF TGTGCCACCTGGACAGGGGCCCATAATTCACCCCTCCACTTT
. TRBJ1-2 TRBD1 TRBV18 CASSPTDRGRDGYTF TGTGCCAGCTCACCGACGGACAGGGGGCGGGATGGCTACACCTTC
. TRBJ1-1 . TRBV3-1/TRBV3-2 CASSQLGQSNTEAFF TGTGCCAGCAGCCAATTAGGACAGTCAAACACTGAAGCTTTCTTT
few TRBJ1-1 . TRBV27 CASRVRAGRGNTEAFF TGTGCCAGCAGAGTTAGGGCAGGGCGGGGGAACACTGAAGCTTTCTTT
. TRBJ1-1 TRBD1 TRBV6-5 CASRTGRITEAFF TGTGCCAGCCGGACAGGGCGGATTACTGAAGCTTTCTTT
. TRBJ1-2 TRBD1 TRBV29-1 CSVEPPSGQGYGYTF TGCAGCGTTGAACCCCCGAGCGGACAGGGCTATGGCTACACCTTC
. TRBJ2-1 TRBD2 TRBV24-1 CATSEGSGGLFSSYNEQFF TGTGCCACCAGTGAAGGTAGCGGGGGGCTGTTCAGCTCCTACAATGAGCAGTTCTTC
. TRBJ2-7 . TRBV6-4 CASRTSYEQYF TGTGCCAGCAGGACTAGCTACGAGCAGTACTTC
. TRBJ2-1 TRBD2 TRBV10-2 CASSELKGLAYNEQFF TGCGCCAGCAGTGAGTTGAAGGGACTAGCATACAATGAGCAGTTCTTC
. TRBJ2-2 TRBD2 TRBV24-1 CATSHRTGRGNHTGELFF TGTGCCACTTCTCACCGCACCGGGCGGGGGAACCACACCGGGGAGCTGTTTTTT
. TRBJ2-1 . TRBV5-1 CASSSTRPPYEQFF TGCGCCAGCAGCTCAACTAGACCCCCCTATGAGCAGTTCTTC
few TRBJ1-3 . TRBV18 CASSPDTGGNTIYF TGTGCCAGCTCACCCGATACGGGAGGAAACACCATATATTTT
. TRBJ1-1 . TRBV6-1 CASSDRFPNTEAFF TGTGCCAGCAGTGATCGTTTCCCGAACACTGAAGCTTTCTTT